The next 26 T cell receptor beta chains were all read from a single sample in a study of tissue T cells after allogeneic stem cell transplantation. This sample's time point: mouse harvest day 7 after allogeneic transplant. Mouse grafts combined 10^7 T-cell-depleted bone marrow cells with 10^6 splenic CD5+ T cells. Libraries were prepared by immunoSEQ multiplex PCR; TCRdb keeps only in-frame clonotypes and omits some of them. The sample lists 3,000 to 4,000 clones; roughly 53% were seen once. Sequencing input: gut tissue. Receptors originate from a female BALB/c mouse given C57BL/6 T cells with graft-versus-host disease after an allogeneic hematopoietic cell transplant.

Turning to this clone: These gene names are mouse names. The read comes to an end 1 residue before the CDR3 does, leaving the germline J gene to fill in the end. This chain joins TRBV13-2 and TRBJ2-4; D is undetermined. Germline values: CDR1 NNHNN, CDR2 SYGAGS (reference sequence). The CDR3 is 13 amino acids. V lost 2 bases to trimming and J lost 0 bases, with 4 bases between them. The CDR3 protein is CASGDRSQNTLYF. The part of the CDR3 DNA that was read is TGTGCCAGCGGTGACAGGAGTCAAAACACCTTGTAC.

This clone was observed a few times. Here the gene names and germline are mouse. The read halts 1 residue ahead of the CDR3 end, with the missing end drawn from the germline J gene. V and J are TRBV26 and TRBJ2-2; D ambiguous. The germline V gene has CDR1 KGHPV and CDR2 FQNQEV (reference sequence). The CDR3 spans 14 residues. Trimming took 1 base from V and 1 from J, leaving 4 bases between them. The CDR3: CASSLYLNTGQLYF. The part of the CDR3 DNA that was read is TGTGCCAGCAGTCTGTACTTAAACACCGGGCAGCTCTAC.

Of note for this clone: Gene names and germline match the mouse. The CDR3: CASSHRDRNSDYTF. CDR3 DNA, as far as it was read: TGTGCCAGCAGCCACCGGGACAGAAACTCCGACTACACC. The chain has TRBV3 and TRBJ1-2, with 7 bases fitting TRBD1. The read stops 1 residue short of the end of the CDR3; the missing end is completed from the germline J gene. J gave up 1 base and V 5 bases, and 4 bases lay outside the gene matches. The CDR3 totals 14 residues. Per the germline V gene, CDR1 is SNHLY and CDR2 is FYNGKV (reference sequence).

Regarding this clone: The gene names given are mouse names. Coverage ceases 1 residue before the CDR3 finishes, and the germline J gene fills in the end. The rearrangement uses TRBV16 and TRBJ1-3; D uncertain. Germline-derived CDR1 and CDR2 are SGHSA and FRNQAP. CDR3 size: 15 residues. V was trimmed by 2 bases and J by 0 bases, leaving 8 bases between them. Incomplete CDR3 DNA: TGTGCAAGCAGCTTAAACGGAAATTCTGGAAATACGCTCTAT. Encoded protein: CASSLNGNSGNTLY. The entire CDR3 protein reads CASSLNGNSGNTLYF.

This clone was counted a few times. Gene names denote mouse genes. The CDR3 is cut off 1 residue early in the read; its end comes from the germline J gene. The chain uses TRBV4 and TRBJ2-7; the match to TRBD2 covers 9 bases. V trimming: 4 bases; J trimming: 1 base; junction bases outside the gene matches: 8. The CDR3 has 16 amino acids. Germline loops: CDR1 LGHDT, CDR2 YNNKQL (reference sequence). The CDR3 bases that were read are TGTGCCAGCAGCTTCCACTGGGGGGCGATATCCTATGAACAGTAC. As protein: CASSFHWGAISYEQY. In full, the CDR3 reads CASSFHWGAISYEQYF.

There are a few counts of this clone. Germline and genes here are mouse. The read terminates 1 residue ahead of where the CDR3 ends, so the germline J gene completes it. The chain recombines TRBV16 with TRBJ1-1; TRBD1 is a possible D gene (5 bases). CDR3 length: 14 residues. Trimming took 4 bases from V and 0 from J, leaving 9 bases between them. Germline V gene data show CDR1 as SGHSA and CDR2 as FRNQAP. CDR3 DNA (partial): TGTGCAAGCAGCTGGACAACCCCAAACACAGAAGTCTTC. Its translation: CASSWTTPNTEVF. The CDR3, in full, reads CASSWTTPNTEVFF.

The table lists this clone with a few counts. The gene names given are mouse names. The CDR3 region is CASSLGVEQYF. CDR3 DNA, as far as it was read: TGTGCTAGCAGTTTAGGGGTTGAACAGTAC. The chain employs TRBV29 and TRBJ2-7; no firm D call. The read comes to an end 1 residue before the CDR3 does, leaving the germline J gene to fill in the end. Germline V lookup: CDR1 MSHET, CDR2 SYDVDS. This CDR3 is built from 11 residues. V shed 2 bases and J shed 6 bases, with 5 bases lying between them. The whole variable domain, filled in from reference TRBV29 and TRBJ2-7, reads DMKVTQMPRYLIKRMGENVLLECGQDMSHETMYWYRQDPGLGLQLIYISYDVDSNSEGDIPKGYRVSRKKREHFSLILDSAKTNQTSVYFCASSLGVEQYFGPGTRLTVL.

Concerning this clone itself: Here the gene names and germline are mouse. Read sequence stops 1 residue before the CDR3 end, and the germline J gene provides the missing end. V and J are TRBV19 and TRBJ2-7, with 7 positions matching TRBD1. Germline V lookup: CDR1 FNHDT, CDR2 SITEND (reference sequence). The ends lost 0 bases at V and 0 bases at J; junction bases unmatched: 0. The CDR3 consists of 14 residues. The covered CDR3 bases are TGTGCCAGCAGTATAGGGGACAGCTCCTATGAACAGTAC. Its translation: CASSIGDSSYEQY. The complete CDR3 protein is CASSIGDSSYEQYF.

Details on this clone: Gene names follow the mouse nomenclature. The CDR3 goes on 1 residue after the read ends, and that part is filled in from the germline J gene. The chain uses TRBV14 and TRBJ1-1; 7 nucleotides line up with TRBD1. Trimming cost V 5 bases and J 0 bases; bases outside gene matches: 4. Germline CDR1 SGHDT, CDR2 FRDEAV. This CDR3 is built from 14 residues. The CDR3 loop is CASSPRGSNTEVFF. The sequenced part of the CDR3 DNA is TGTGCCAGCAGCCCCAGGGGGTCAAACACAGAAGTCTTC. Using reference TRBV14 and TRBJ1-1 for the parts outside the CDR3, the full variable domain is EAGVTQSPRYAVLQEGQAVSFWCDPISGHDTLYWYQQPRDQGPQLLVYFRDEAVIDNSQLPSDRFSAVRPKGTNSTLKIQSAKQGDTATYLCASSPRGSNTEVFFGKGTRLTVV.

Notes on this clone: Gene and germline names: mouse. The read ends 1 residue early relative to the CDR3; the germline J gene fills the gap. The chain recombines TRBV13-3 with TRBJ2-2; 12 positions match TRBD2. Trimming took 7 bases from V and 3 from J; bases not matched to a gene: 1. The CDR3 is 14 amino acids. Germline lookup yields CDR1 NNHDY and CDR2 SYVADS. The DNA read from the CDR3 is TGTGCCAGCGGGGACTGGGGGGACACCGGGCAGCTCTAC. This sequence encodes CASGDWGDTGQLY. The whole CDR3 is CASGDWGDTGQLYF. The variable domain in full, with the rest retrieved from reference TRBV13-3 and TRBJ2-2, is EAAVTQSPRSKVAVTGGKVTLSCHQTNNHDYMYWYRQDTGHGLRLIHYSYVADSTEKGDIPDGYKASRPSQENFSLILELASLSQTAVYFCASGDWGDTGQLYFGEGSKLTVL.

This clone has a handful of counts. All gene names here are mouse names. The read falls 1 residue short of the CDR3 end, and the missing part is taken from the germline J gene. The gene calls are TRBV26 and TRBJ1-3; the D gene is possibly TRBD1 (6 bases). V lost 6 bases to trimming and J lost 0 bases, with 12 bases between them. The CDR3 contains 15 residues. Germline values: CDR1 KGHPV, CDR2 FQNQEV (reference sequence). The CDR3 sequence is CASRPGTNSGNTLYF. The covered CDR3 bases are TGTGCCAGCAGACCCGGGACAAATTCTGGAAATACGCTCTAT.

Note on this clone: Mouse gene names apply. The read terminates 1 residue before the CDR3 end, so the remaining end is supplied by the germline J gene. The chain recombines TRBV12-2 with TRBJ1-6, with 10 bases matching TRBD1. TRBJ1-6 is recorded as an ORF, its role being uncertain. CDR1 and CDR2 from the germline V gene are SGHLS and HYDKME. This CDR3 spans 12 amino acids. Trimming at V came to 0 bases and at J to 14 bases, leaving 0 bases not matched to a gene. The sequenced CDR3 bases are TGTGCCAGCTCTCTCGGGACAGGGGCCCTCTAC. Residues: CASSLGTGALY. The complete CDR3 reads CASSLGTGALYF.

Turning to this clone: The gene names given are mouse names. The read gets to within 1 residue of the CDR3 end, and the germline J gene fills in the rest. This chain links TRBV13-1 with TRBJ2-7; 7 bases match TRBD2. Trimming cost V 6 bases and J 4 bases; bases outside gene matches: 7. In germline, CDR1 is NSHNY, CDR2 SYGAGN. There are 13 residues in the CDR3. CDR3 residues: CASTLGVIYEQYF. CDR3 DNA, as far as it was read: TGTGCCAGCACGCTGGGGGTAATTTATGAACAGTAC.

Worth noting for this clone: Germline and genes here are mouse. The CDR3 sequence: CASSLSVGNTEVFF. Partial CDR3 DNA: TGTGCCAGCAGTCTGTCTGTCGGGAACACAGAAGTCTTC. The chain couples TRBV26 to TRBJ1-1; D uncertain. The CDR3 is cut off 1 residue early in the read; its end comes from the germline J gene. CDR1 and CDR2 (germline): KGHPV, FQNQEV (reference sequence). The germline V and J ends were trimmed by 0 bases and 1 base, with 6 bases remaining between them. The CDR3 covers 14 residues.

Turning to this clone: Any gene name here is a mouse gene name. The read ends 1 residue before the CDR3 terminus; that terminus is restored from the germline J gene. The genes are TRBV13-2 and TRBJ2-2, with 8 bases matching TRBD2. Losses at the gene ends were 3 bases for V and 3 bases for J; bases not matched to a gene: 4. Germline loops: CDR1 NNHNN, CDR2 SYGAGS (reference sequence). This CDR3 spans 15 amino acids. The CDR3 DNA, read in part, is TGTGCCAGCGGTGGCCGGGGGGGCGACACCGGGCAGCTCTAC. Protein sequence: CASGGRGGDTGQLY. The whole CDR3 reads CASGGRGGDTGQLYF.

In this sample, this clone turned up a few times. The genes are named according to mouse. The read ends 1 residue shy of where the CDR3 ends; the end is completed using the germline J gene. The chain couples TRBV19 to TRBJ2-7, with 10 bases matching TRBD2. The CDR3 is 14 residues long. The ends lost 1 base at V and 3 bases at J; junction bases unmatched: 1. The V gene's germline CDR1 is FNHDT and CDR2 SITEND (reference sequence). CDR3 DNA (partial): TGTGCCAGCAGTATACTGGGGGGGCGCTATGAACAGTAC. This codes for CASSILGGRYEQY. The complete CDR3 sequence is CASSILGGRYEQYF.

As regards this clone: Gene names follow the mouse nomenclature. The CDR3 end lies 1 residue beyond the end of the read and is filled in from the germline J gene. The gene calls are TRBV13-3 and TRBJ2-1; D is unresolved. Germline V gene data show CDR1 as NNHDY and CDR2 as SYVADS. V was clipped by 5 bases and J by 1 base, with 4 bases between them. CDR3 length: 12 amino acids. The CDR3 spells CASSQNYAEQFF. CDR3 DNA (partial): TGTGCCAGCAGCCAGAACTATGCTGAGCAGTTC.

Comments on this clone: Gene names refer to mouse genes. Coverage ceases 1 residue before the CDR3 finishes, and the germline J gene fills in the end. V is TRBV12-1 and J is TRBJ2-7, with 8 bases fitting TRBD2. Losses at the gene ends were 4 bases for V and 2 bases for J; bases not matched to a gene: 6. The CDR3 runs 14 residues. CDR1 SGHSN and CDR2 HYEKVE come from the germline V gene. CDR3 sequence: CASSIRDWPYEQYF. The CDR3 bases that were read are TGTGCCAGCTCAATCCGGGACTGGCCCTATGAACAGTAC. Filled out from reference TRBV12-1 and TRBJ2-7, the complete variable domain reads DSGVVQSPRHIIKEKGGRSVLTCIPISGHSNVVWYQQTLGKELKFLIQHYEKVERDKGFLPSRFSVQQFDDYHSEMNMSALELEDSAMYFCASSIRDWPYEQYFGPGTRLTVL.

This clone was detected only a few times. Mouse names are used for the genes. The read ends 1 residue early relative to the CDR3; the germline J gene fills the gap. The gene calls are TRBV31 and TRBJ2-7; TRBD2 agrees at 7 bases. Germline CDR1 is GKSSPN and CDR2 is SITVG. The CDR3 has 14 residues. J was trimmed by 3 bases and V by 0 bases; bases with no gene match: 5. CDR3 sequence reads: CAWSLETGYYEQYF. The CDR3 bases that were read are TGTGCCTGGAGTCTAGAGACTGGGTACTATGAACAGTAC.

Comment on this clone: The listed genes are named as in mouse. The missing CDR3 end, 1 residue past where the read stops, is filled in from the germline J gene. The chain uses TRBV12-2 and TRBJ2-5, with D unresolved. In germline, CDR1 is SGHLS, CDR2 HYDKME. V dropped 1 base and J dropped 1 base, with 2 bases sitting between them. The CDR3 contains 12 residues. The chain's CDR3 is CASSLHQDTQYF. CDR3 bases read: TGTGCCAGCTCTCTACACCAAGACACCCAGTAC.

Worth noting for this clone: Gene names follow the mouse nomenclature. The sequence runs out 1 residue before the end of the CDR3; the remainder is reconstructed from the germline J gene. The chain links TRBV3 to TRBJ1-3; D is ambiguous. The germline gives CDR1 SNHLY, CDR2 FYNGKV (reference sequence). V dropped 5 bases and J dropped 0 bases, with 5 bases sitting between them. The CDR3 is 13 residues long. The part of the CDR3 DNA that was read is TGTGCCAGCAGCGACAATTCTGGAAATACGCTCTAT. Amino acid sequence: CASSDNSGNTLY. The CDR3 reads in full as CASSDNSGNTLYF.

This clone was observed once. Mouse germline and gene names are used. With the read ending 1 residue before the CDR3 end, the germline J gene is used to fill in that end. This chain links TRBV13-2 with TRBJ2-5; no reliable D call. The germline gives CDR1 NNHNN, CDR2 SYGAGS (reference sequence). V lost 2 bases, J lost 0 bases, and 4 bases lay in between. The CDR3 runs to 13 residues. CDR3 protein: CASGESNQDTQYF. The covered CDR3 bases are TGTGCCAGCGGTGAGAGTAACCAAGACACCCAGTAC.

This clone is labeled medium-sized. Gene names are the mouse ones. The CDR3 end lies 1 residue beyond the end of the read and is filled in from the germline J gene. This chain links TRBV13-1 with TRBJ2-4; D call uncertain. The CDR3 runs to 13 residues. Germline CDR1 is NSHNY and CDR2 is SYGAGN. V lost 1 base and J 0 bases, leaving 3 bases between the germline ends. The CDR3 is CASSDHSQNTLYF. Incomplete CDR3 DNA: TGTGCCAGCAGTGATCACAGTCAAAACACCTTGTAC.

To note about this clone: The genes and germline here are from mouse. Sequencing ends 1 residue short of the CDR3 end; the germline J gene provides the rest. This chain connects TRBV14 to TRBJ1-4; TRBD1 matches at 7 bases. Germline-derived CDR1 and CDR2 are SGHDT and FRDEAV. The length of the CDR3 is 15 residues. The ends lost 5 bases at V and 3 bases at J; junction bases unmatched: 7. CDR3 DNA, as far as it was read: TGTGCCAGCAGACCAACCGGGACAGCCAACGAAAGATTATTT. This gives the protein CASRPTGTANERLF. The whole CDR3 reads CASRPTGTANERLFF.

To note about this clone: The listed genes are named as in mouse. The read stops 1 residue short of the end of the CDR3; the missing end is completed from the germline J gene. V gene TRBV26 combines with J gene TRBJ2-4, with 10 nucleotides matching TRBD2. V was pared by 6 bases and J by 5 bases, with 2 bases of the junction left unmatched. The CDR3 consists of 13 residues. Germline-derived CDR1 and CDR2 are KGHPV and FQNQEV (reference sequence). CDR3 DNA, as far as it was read: TGTGCCAGCAGCAGGACTGGGGGAAACACCTTGTAC. Translated: CASSRTGGNTLY. The full CDR3 reads CASSRTGGNTLYF.

Details on this clone: Gene names denote mouse genes. The read halts 1 residue ahead of the CDR3 end, with the missing end drawn from the germline J gene. The chain recombines TRBV26 with TRBJ1-1; 7 positions match TRBD1. The V segment lost 3 bases and the J segment 0 bases; nucleotides outside the gene matches: 1. The germline gives CDR1 KGHPV, CDR2 FQNQEV (reference sequence). The CDR3 is made up of 14 amino acids. The CDR3 DNA, read in part, is TGTGCCAGCAGTCTCCAGGGGGCAAACACAGAAGTCTTC. Translated, it gives CASSLQGANTEVF. The whole CDR3 sequence is CASSLQGANTEVFF.